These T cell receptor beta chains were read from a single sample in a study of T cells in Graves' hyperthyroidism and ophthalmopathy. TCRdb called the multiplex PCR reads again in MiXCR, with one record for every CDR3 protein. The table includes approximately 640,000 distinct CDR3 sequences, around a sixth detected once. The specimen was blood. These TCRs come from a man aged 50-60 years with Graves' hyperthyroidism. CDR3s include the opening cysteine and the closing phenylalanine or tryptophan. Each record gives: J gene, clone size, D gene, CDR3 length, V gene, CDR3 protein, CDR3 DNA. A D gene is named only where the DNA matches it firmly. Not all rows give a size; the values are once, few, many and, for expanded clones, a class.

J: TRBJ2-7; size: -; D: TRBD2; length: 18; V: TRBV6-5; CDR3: CASSYSGLAGATIYEQYF; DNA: TGTGCCAGCAGTTACTCGGGACTAGCGGGAGCAACTATCTACGAGCAGTACTTC
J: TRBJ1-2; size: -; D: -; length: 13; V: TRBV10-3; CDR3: CAITGAGASGYTF; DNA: TGTGCCATCACCGGGGCAGGGGCTTCCGGCTACACCTTC
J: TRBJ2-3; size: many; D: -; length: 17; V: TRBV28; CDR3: CASSPTKGVPSTDTQYF; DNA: TGTGCCAGCAGTCCGACAAAGGGGGTTCCTAGCACAGATACGCAGTATTTT
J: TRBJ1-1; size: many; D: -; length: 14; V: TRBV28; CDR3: CASSGGPVNTEAFF; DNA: TGTGCCAGCAGTGGTGGCCCCGTGAACACTGAAGCTTTCTTT
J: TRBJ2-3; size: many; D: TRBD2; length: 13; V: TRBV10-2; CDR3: CATGLAGTDTQYF; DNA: TGCGCCACGGGACTAGCGGGCACAGATACGCAGTATTTT
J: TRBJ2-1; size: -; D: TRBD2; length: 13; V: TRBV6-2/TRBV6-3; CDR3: CASSYVRGDEQFF; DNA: TGTGCCAGCAGTTACGTCCGGGGGGATGAGCAGTTCTTC
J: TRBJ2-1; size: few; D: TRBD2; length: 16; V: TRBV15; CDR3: CATSRERLAGAYEQFF; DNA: TGTGCCACCAGCAGAGAAAGACTAGCGGGAGCGTATGAGCAGTTCTTC
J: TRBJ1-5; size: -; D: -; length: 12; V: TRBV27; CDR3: CAGSLYGQPQHF; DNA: TGTGCCGGCAGTTTGTATGGCCAGCCCCAGCATTTT
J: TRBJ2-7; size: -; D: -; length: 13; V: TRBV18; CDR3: CASSPPSSHEQYF; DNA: TGTGCCAGCTCACCACCAAGTTCCCACGAGCAGTACTTC
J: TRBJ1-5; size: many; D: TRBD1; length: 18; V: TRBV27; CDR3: CASSCNRDREVRNQPQHF; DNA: TGTGCCAGCAGCTGCAACCGGGACAGGGAAGTACGCAATCAGCCCCAGCATTTT
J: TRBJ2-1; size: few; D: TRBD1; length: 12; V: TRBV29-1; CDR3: CSVGGQGEEQFF; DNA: TGCAGCGTGGGGGGACAGGGAGAGGAGCAGTTCTTC
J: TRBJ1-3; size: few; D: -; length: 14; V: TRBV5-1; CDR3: CASSFGFTGNTIYF; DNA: TGCGCCAGCAGCTTCGGCTTTACTGGAAACACCATATATTTT
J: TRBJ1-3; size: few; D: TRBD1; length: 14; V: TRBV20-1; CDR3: CSARDRGRGNTIYF; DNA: TGCAGTGCAAGAGACAGGGGGCGAGGAAACACCATATATTTT
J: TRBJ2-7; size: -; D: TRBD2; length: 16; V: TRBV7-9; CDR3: CASSSPSGSPSYEQYF; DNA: TGTGCCAGCAGCTCGCCGAGCGGGAGCCCTTCCTACGAGCAGTACTTC
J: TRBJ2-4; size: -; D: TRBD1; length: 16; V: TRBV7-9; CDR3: CASSLQGTGTKNIQYF; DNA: TGTGCCAGCAGCTTACAGGGGACAGGGACCAAAAACATTCAGTACTTC
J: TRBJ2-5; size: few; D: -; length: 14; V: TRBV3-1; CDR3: CASSPRAWEETQYF; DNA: TGTGCCAGCAGCCCAAGGGCATGGGAAGAGACCCAGTACTTC
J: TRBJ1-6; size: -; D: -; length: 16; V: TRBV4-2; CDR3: CASSQESGPRRSPLHF; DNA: TGTGCCAGCAGCCAAGAGTCGGGGCCCCGCAGATCACCCCTCCACTTT
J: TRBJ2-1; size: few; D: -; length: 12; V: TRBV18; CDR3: CASSPLRDEQFF; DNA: TGTGCCAGCTCTCCCCTCCGAGATGAGCAGTTCTTC
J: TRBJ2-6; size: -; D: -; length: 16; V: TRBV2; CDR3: CASRETGSSGANVLTF; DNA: TGTGCCAGCAGGGAGACGGGAAGCTCTGGGGCCAACGTCCTGACTTTC
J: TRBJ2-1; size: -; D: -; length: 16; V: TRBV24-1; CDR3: CATSDSIIPSYNEQFF; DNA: TGTGCCACCAGTGACAGTATAATACCCTCCTACAATGAGCAGTTCTTC
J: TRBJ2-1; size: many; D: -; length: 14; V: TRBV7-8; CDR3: CASSPKVSVNEQFF; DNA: TGTGCCAGCAGCCCTAAAGTTAGCGTCAATGAGCAGTTCTTC
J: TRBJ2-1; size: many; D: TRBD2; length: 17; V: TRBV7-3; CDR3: CASSLIPLAEGYNEQFF; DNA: TGTGCCAGCAGCTTAATCCCCCTAGCGGAGGGGTACAATGAGCAGTTCTTC
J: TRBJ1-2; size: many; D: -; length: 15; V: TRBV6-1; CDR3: CASTTKTTGMGGYTF; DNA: TGTGCCAGCACCACCAAAACAACAGGGATGGGTGGCTACACCTTC
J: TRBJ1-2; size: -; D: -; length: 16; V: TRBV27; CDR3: CASSSTGTPAPYGYTF; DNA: TGTGCCAGCAGTTCCACCGGGACCCCAGCCCCTTATGGCTACACCTTC
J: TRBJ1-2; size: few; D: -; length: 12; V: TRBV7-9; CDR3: CASRGVHYGYTF; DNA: TGTGCCAGCAGAGGAGTCCACTATGGCTACACCTTC
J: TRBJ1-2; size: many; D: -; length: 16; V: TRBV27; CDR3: CASSPDRDTANYGYTF; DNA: TGTGCCAGCAGCCCCGACCGGGACACAGCTAACTATGGCTACACCTTC
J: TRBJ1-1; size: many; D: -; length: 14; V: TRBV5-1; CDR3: CASSLGQRNTEAFF; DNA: TGTGCCAGCAGTCTGGGACAACGGAACACTGAAGCTTTCTTT
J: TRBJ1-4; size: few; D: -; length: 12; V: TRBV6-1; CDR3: CASGRRNEKLFF; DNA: TGTGCCAGCGGACGGAGAAATGAAAAACTGTTTTTT
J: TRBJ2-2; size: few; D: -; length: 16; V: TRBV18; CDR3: CASSPRQGGGTGELFF; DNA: TGTGCCAGCTCACCAAGGCAGGGTGGAGGTACCGGGGAGCTGTTTTTT
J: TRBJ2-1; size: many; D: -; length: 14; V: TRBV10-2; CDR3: CASSLSGVELEQFF; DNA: TGCGCCAGCAGTCTCAGCGGAGTCGAACTTGAGCAGTTCTTC
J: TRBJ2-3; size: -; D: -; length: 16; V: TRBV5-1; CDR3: CASSLAMGGGTDTQYF; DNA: TGCGCCAGCAGCTTGGCCATGGGGGGAGGAACAGATACGCAGTATTTT
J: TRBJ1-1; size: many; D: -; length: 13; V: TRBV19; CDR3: CASSMVRNTEAFF; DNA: TGTGCCAGTAGTATGGTCAGGAACACTGAAGCTTTCTTT
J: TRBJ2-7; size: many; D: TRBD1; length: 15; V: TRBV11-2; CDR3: CASSASRDRTYEQYF; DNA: TGTGCCAGCAGCGCCTCCCGGGACAGAACCTACGAGCAGTACTTC
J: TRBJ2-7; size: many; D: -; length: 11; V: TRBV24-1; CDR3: CATSDLYEQYF; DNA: TGTGCCACCAGTGACCTCTACGAGCAGTACTTC
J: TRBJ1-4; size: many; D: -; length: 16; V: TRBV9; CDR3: CASSVGTGLTNEKLFF; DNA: TGTGCCAGCAGCGTAGGCACAGGTCTAACTAATGAAAAACTGTTTTTT
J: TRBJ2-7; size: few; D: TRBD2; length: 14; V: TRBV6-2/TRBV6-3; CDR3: CASSYLLAGGEQYF; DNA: TGTGCCAGCAGTTACCTACTAGCGGGAGGTGAGCAGTACTTC
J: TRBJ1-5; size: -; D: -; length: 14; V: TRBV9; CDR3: CASSASGANQPQHF; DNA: TGTGCCAGCAGCGCCTCCGGGGCGAATCAGCCCCAGCATTTT
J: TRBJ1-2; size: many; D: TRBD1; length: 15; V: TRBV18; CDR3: CASSPTGAINYGYTF; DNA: TGTGCCAGCTCACCAACAGGGGCAATTAACTATGGCTACACCTTC
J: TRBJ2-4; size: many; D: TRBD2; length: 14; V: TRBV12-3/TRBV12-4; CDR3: CASSWTSGSNIQYF; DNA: TGTGCCAGCAGCTGGACTAGCGGGAGTAACATTCAGTACTTC
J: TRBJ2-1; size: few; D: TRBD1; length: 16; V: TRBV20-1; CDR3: CSASRTGEGLRNEQFF; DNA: TGCAGTGCTTCGAGAACAGGGGAAGGATTGAGGAATGAGCAGTTCTTC
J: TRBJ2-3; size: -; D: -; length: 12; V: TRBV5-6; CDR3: CASTIGVDTQYF; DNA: TGTGCCAGCACGATCGGGGTGGATACGCAGTATTTT
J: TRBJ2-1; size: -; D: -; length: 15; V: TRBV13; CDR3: CASSPLSGDSGEQFF; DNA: TGTGCCAGCAGCCCACTCTCGGGTGACTCTGGTGAGCAGTTCTTC